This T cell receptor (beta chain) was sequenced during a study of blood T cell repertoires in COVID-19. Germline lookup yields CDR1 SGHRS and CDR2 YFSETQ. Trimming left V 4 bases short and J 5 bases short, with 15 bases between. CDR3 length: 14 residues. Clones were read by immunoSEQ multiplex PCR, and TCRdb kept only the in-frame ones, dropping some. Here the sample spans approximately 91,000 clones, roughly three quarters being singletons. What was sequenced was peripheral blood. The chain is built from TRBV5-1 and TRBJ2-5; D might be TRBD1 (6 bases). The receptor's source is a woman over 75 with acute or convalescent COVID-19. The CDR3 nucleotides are TGCGCCAGCAGCGGTGGGACATCAGGCGAGACCCAGTACTTC. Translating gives CASSGGTSGETQYF.